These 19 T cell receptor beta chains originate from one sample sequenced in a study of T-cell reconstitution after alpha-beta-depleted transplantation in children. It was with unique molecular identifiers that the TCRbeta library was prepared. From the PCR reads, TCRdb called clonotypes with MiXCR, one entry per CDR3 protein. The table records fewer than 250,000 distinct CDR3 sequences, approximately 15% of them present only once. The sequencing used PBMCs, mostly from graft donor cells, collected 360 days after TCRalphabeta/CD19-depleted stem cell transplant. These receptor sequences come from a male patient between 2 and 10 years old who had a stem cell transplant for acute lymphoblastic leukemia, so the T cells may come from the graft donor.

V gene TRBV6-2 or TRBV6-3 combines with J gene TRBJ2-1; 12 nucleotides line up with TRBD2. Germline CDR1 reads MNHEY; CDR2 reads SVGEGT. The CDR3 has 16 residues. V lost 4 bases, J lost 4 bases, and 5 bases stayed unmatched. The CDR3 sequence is CASSSHLAGGYNEQFF. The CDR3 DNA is TGTGCCAGCAGTTCGCATCTAGCGGGGGGGTACAATGAGCAGTTCTTC.

CDR3: CASSYQQGFEQYF. Here the CDR3 DNA reads TGTGCCAGCAGTTACCAACAGGGTTTCGAGCAGTACTTC. The chain carries TRBV25-1 and TRBJ2-7, with D perhaps TRBD1 (6 bases). This CDR3 comprises 13 residues. Trimming pared 5 bases from V and 6 bases from J, leaving 14 bases between. Germline loops: CDR1 MGHDK, CDR2 SYGVNS.

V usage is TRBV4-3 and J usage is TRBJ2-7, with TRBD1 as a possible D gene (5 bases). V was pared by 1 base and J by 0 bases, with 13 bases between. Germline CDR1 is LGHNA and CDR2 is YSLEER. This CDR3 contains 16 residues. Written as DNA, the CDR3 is TGCGCCAGCAGCCAAGGTCTGGACAAGGACTCCTACGAGCAGTACTTC. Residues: CASSQGLDKDSYEQYF.

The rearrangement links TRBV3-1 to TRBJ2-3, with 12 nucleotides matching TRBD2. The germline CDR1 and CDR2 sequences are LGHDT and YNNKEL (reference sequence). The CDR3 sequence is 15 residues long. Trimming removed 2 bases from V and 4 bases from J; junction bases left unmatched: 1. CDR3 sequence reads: CASSQLAGGPDTQYF. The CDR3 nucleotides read TGTGCCAGCAGCCAACTAGCGGGGGGGCCAGATACGCAGTATTTT.

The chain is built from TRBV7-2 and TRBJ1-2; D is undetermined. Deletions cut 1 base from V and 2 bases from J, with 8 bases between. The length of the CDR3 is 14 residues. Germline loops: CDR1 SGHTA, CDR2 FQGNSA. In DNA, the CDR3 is TGTGCCAGCAGCTTAGGAGGCAACAACTATGGCTACACCTTC. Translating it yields CASSLGGNNYGYTF.

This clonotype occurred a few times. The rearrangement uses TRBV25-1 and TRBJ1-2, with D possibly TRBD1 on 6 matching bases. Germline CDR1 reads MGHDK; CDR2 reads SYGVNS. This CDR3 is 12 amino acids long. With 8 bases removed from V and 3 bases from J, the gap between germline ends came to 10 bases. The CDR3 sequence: CASADSYYGYTF. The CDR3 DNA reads TGTGCCAGCGCGGACAGCTACTATGGCTACACCTTC.

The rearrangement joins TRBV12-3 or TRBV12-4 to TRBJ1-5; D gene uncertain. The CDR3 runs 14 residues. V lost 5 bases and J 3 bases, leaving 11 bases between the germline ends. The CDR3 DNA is TGTGCCAGCAGTCCCGGGCAACACAATCAGCCCCAGCATTTT. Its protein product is CASSPGQHNQPQHF.

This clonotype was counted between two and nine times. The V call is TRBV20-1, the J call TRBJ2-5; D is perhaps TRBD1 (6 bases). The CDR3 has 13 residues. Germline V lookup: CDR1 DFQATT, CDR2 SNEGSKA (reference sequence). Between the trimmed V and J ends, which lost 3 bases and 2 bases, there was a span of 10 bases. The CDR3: CSASQQGQETQYF. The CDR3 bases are TGCAGTGCTAGCCAACAGGGACAAGAGACCCAGTACTTC.

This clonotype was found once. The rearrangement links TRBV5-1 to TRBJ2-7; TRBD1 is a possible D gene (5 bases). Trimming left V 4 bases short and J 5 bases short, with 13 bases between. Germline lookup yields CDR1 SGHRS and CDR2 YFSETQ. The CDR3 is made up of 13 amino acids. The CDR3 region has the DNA TGCGCCAGCAGCGAGCCAGGGCAGAACGAGCAGTACTTC. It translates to CASSEPGQNEQYF.

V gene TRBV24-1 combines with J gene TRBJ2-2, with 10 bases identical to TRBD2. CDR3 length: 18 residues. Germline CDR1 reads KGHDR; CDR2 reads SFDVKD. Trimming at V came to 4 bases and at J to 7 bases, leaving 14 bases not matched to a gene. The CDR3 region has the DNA TGTGCCACCAGTGACAACCACCAAGGGACTAGCGACATCGGGGAGCTGTTTTTT. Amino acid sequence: CATSDNHQGTSDIGELFF.

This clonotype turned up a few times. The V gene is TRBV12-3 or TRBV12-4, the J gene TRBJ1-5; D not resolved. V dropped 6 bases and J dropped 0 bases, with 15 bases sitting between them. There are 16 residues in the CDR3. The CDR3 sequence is CASRHQNALSNQPQHF. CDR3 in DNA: TGTGCCAGCAGGCATCAGAACGCTCTTAGCAATCAGCCCCAGCATTTT.

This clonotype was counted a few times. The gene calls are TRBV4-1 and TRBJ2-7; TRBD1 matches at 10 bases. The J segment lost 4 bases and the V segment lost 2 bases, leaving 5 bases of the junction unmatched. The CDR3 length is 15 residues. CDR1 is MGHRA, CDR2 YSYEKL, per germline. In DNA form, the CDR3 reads TGCGCCAGCAGCCAAACGGACAGGGGGGGTTACGAGCAGTACTTC. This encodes CASSQTDRGGYEQYF.

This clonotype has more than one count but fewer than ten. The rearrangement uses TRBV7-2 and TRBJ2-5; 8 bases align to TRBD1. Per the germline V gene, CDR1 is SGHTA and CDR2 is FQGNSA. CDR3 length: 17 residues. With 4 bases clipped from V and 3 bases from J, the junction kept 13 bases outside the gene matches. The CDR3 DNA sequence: TGTGCCAGCAGCTACAACCTCGGACTGACAGGGGAAGAGACCCAGTACTTC. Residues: CASSYNLGLTGEETQYF. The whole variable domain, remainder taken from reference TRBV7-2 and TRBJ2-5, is GAGVSQSPSNKVTEKGKDVELRCDPISGHTALYWYRQSLGQGLEFLIYFQGNSAPDKSGLPSDRFSAERTGGSVSTLTIQRTQQEDSAVYLCASSYNLGLTGEETQYFGPGTRLLVL.

The CDR3: CSALTGAQETQYF. In DNA, the CDR3 is TGCAGTGCTTTGACAGGAGCACAAGAGACCCAGTACTTC. The gene calls are TRBV20-1 and TRBJ2-5; D may be TRBD1 (6 bases). There are 13 residues in the CDR3. Germline assignment: CDR1 DFQATT and CDR2 SNEGSKA (reference sequence). With 5 bases removed from V and 2 bases from J, the gap between germline ends came to 12 bases.

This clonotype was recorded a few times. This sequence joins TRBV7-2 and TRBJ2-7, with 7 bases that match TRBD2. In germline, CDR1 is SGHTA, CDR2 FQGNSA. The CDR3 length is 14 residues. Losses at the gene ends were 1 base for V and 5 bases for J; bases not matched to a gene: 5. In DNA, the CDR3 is TGTGCCAGCAGCTTAGAGGGGAGGGGAGACGAGCAGTACTTC. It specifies CASSLEGRGDEQYF.

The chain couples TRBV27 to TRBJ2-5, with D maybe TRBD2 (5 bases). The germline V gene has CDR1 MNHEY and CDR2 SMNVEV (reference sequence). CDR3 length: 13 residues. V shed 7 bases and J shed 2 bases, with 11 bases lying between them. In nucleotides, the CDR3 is TGTGCCAGCATTAGCGTCGGGCAAGAGACCCAGTACTTC. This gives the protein CASISVGQETQYF.

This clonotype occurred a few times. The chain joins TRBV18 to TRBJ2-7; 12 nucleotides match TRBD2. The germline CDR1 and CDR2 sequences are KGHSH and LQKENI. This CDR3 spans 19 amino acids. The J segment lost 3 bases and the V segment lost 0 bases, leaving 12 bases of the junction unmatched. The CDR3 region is CASSPPDSSGRESFYEQYF. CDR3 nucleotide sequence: TGTGCCAGCTCACCACCGGATTCTAGCGGGAGGGAATCCTTCTACGAGCAGTACTTC.

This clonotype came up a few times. CDR3 amino acids: CASSDPGTKSNQPQHF. The CDR3 DNA sequence: TGTGCCAGCAGTGACCCCGGGACAAAGAGCAATCAGCCCCAGCATTTT. The V call is TRBV6-4, the J call TRBJ1-5; D may be TRBD1 (6 bases). The V end lost 2 bases, the J end lost 1 base, and 12 bases lay between the germline ends. Germline V CDR1 and CDR2: MRHNA, SNTAGT. The CDR3 sequence is 16 residues long.

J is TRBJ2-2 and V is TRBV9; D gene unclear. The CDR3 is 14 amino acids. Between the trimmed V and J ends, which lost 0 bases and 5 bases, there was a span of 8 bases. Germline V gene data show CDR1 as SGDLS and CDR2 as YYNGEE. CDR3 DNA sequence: TGTGCCAGCAGCGTAGCGGCAGCTACCGGGGAGCTGTTTTTT. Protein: CASSVAAATGELFF.